Listed below are T cell receptor beta chains from one sample, sequenced in a study of radiotherapy plus CTLA-4 blockade in lung cancer. This table comes from immunoSEQ multiplex PCR, and its TCRdb copy is limited to in-frame clones, with some not included. Of roughly 80,000 clones in the sample, roughly 79% were seen once. The material was peripheral blood, obtained from a patient treated with radiotherapy plus ipilimumab. All receptors come from a human donor with non-small cell lung cancer who had a partial response to radiotherapy plus ipilimumab. Some clones in this sample may be carry-over from other donors' samples. The CDR3 runs from the conserved cysteine through the conserved F or W. The D gene is left open where the match is weak. Clone size is not always given. Where it is, it says once, few, many or a class for expanded clones.

V gene	D gene	J gene	clone size	CDR3 protein	CDR3 DNA
TRBV7-9	NA	TRBJ1-4	once	CASSLISGATNEKLFF	TGTGCCAGCAGCTTAATCTCGGGGGCAACTAATGAAAAACTGTTTTTT
TRBV5-1	TRBD2	TRBJ2-7	NA	CASSPGTTYEQYF	TGCGCCAGCAGCCCCGGGACTACCTACGAGCAGTACTTC
TRBV6-6	TRBD1	TRBJ2-5	NA	CASSQNRGWETQYF	TGTGCCAGCAGTCAAAACAGGGGCTGGGAGACCCAGTACTTC
TRBV28	TRBD1	TRBJ2-3	NA	CASSPQTGVPTDTQYF	TGTGCCAGCAGTCCGCAGACAGGGGTCCCCACAGATACGCAGTATTTT
TRBV7-9	TRBD1	TRBJ1-3	few	CASSQTQGEHTIYF	TGTGCCAGCAGCCAGACACAGGGGGAGCACACCATATATTTT
TRBV5-1	NA	TRBJ1-6	NA	CATRPSASYNSPLHF	TGCGCCACCCGCCCCAGCGCCTCCTATAATTCACCCCTCCACTTT
TRBV9	TRBD1	TRBJ1-2	NA	CASSLLDRVGYTF	TGTGCCAGCAGCCTCCTCGACAGGGTTGGCTACACCTTC
TRBV18	TRBD2	TRBJ2-5	NA	CASSPILANIQETQYF	TGTGCCAGCTCACCGATACTAGCGAATATACAAGAGACCCAGTACTTC
TRBV28	NA	TRBJ1-4	NA	CASRNGRGLSGPNEKLFF	TGTGCCAGCAGAAACGGGCGGGGTTTGTCTGGACCTAATGAAAAACTGTTTTTT
TRBV12-5	TRBD1	TRBJ1-2	NA	CASGLVGTGGAKFYGYTF	TGTGCTAGTGGTTTGGTGGGGACAGGGGGCGCTAAGTTCTATGGCTACACCTTC
TRBV7-6	TRBD2	TRBJ2-1	NA	CASSLSGSSYNEQFF	TGTGCCAGCAGCTTAAGCGGGAGCTCCTACAATGAGCAGTTCTTC
TRBV2	NA	TRBJ2-3	NA	CANQRMSTDTQYF	TGTGCCAACCAGCGGATGAGCACAGATACGCAGTATTTT
TRBV19	TRBD1	TRBJ1-5	once	CASCRQGLSGQPQHF	TGTGCCAGTTGTCGACAGGGACTTTCGGGTCAGCCCCAGCATTTT
TRBV5-1	NA	TRBJ1-1	few	CASSPSGGRVTEAFF	TGCGCCAGCAGCCCCTCGGGGGGGCGGGTCACTGAAGCTTTCTTT
TRBV9	NA	TRBJ2-3	NA	CASSAVVGGDTQYF	TGTGCCAGCAGCGCAGTAGTGGGAGGAGATACGCAGTATTTT
TRBV6-5	NA	TRBJ2-5	NA	CASSVSTAYQETQYF	TGTGCCAGCAGTGTCTCGACAGCTTACCAAGAGACCCAGTACTTC
TRBV5-8	NA	TRBJ2-7	few	CASSLVLAWAYEQYF	TGTGCCAGCAGCTTGGTTCTAGCGTGGGCCTACGAGCAGTACTTC
TRBV6-5	NA	TRBJ1-4	NA	CASRSDGYNEKLFF	TGTGCCAGCAGAAGCGACGGTTATAATGAAAAACTGTTTTTT
TRBV6-1	NA	TRBJ1-5	NA	CASSPSFDQPQHF	TGTGCCAGCAGTCCCTCCTTCGATCAGCCCCAGCATTTT
TRBV29-1	NA	TRBJ1-4	few	CSVAGGGPEEKLFF	TGCAGCGTCGCCGGGGGGGGGCCGGAGGAAAAACTGTTTTTT
TRBV18	TRBD2	TRBJ2-2	NA	CASSPAGGLTDTGELFF	TGTGCCAGCTCACCTGCGGGAGGGCTTACGGACACCGGGGAGCTGTTTTTT
TRBV6-5	TRBD1	TRBJ1-2	NA	CASRPQTGGGGYTF	TGTGCCAGCAGACCTCAGACAGGGGGAGGGGGCTACACCTTC
TRBV19	NA	TRBJ1-4	NA	CASSIVLQTEREKLFF	TGTGCCAGTAGTATAGTTCTCCAGACGGAGCGTGAAAAACTGTTTTTT
TRBV10-1	TRBD2	TRBJ2-7	NA	CASSDRGEGDEQYF	TGCGCCAGCAGTGATAGAGGGGAGGGCGACGAGCAGTACTTC
TRBV27	TRBD2	TRBJ2-1	NA	CASSLRSGVNNEQFF	TGTGCCAGCAGTTTACGTAGCGGGGTTAACAATGAGCAGTTCTTC
TRBV28	NA	TRBJ1-2	few	CASSLPQVRIGYTF	TGTGCCAGCAGCCTTCCTCAGGTTAGGATTGGCTACACCTTC
TRBV6-1	NA	TRBJ1-3	NA	CASSESQGTGGNTIYF	TGTGCCAGCAGTGAGTCCCAGGGGACGGGCGGAAACACCATATATTTT
TRBV10-2	NA	TRBJ1-1	NA	CASSESQMNTEAFF	TGCGCCAGCAGTGAAAGCCAAATGAACACTGAAGCTTTCTTT
TRBV2	NA	TRBJ1-1	NA	CASRNRLITTEAFF	TGTGCCAGCAGAAACAGGTTAATAACCACTGAAGCTTTCTTT
TRBV18	NA	TRBJ1-1	NA	CASSPQTENTEAFF	TGTGCCAGCTCACCGCAGACAGAGAACACTGAAGCTTTCTTT
TRBV9	NA	TRBJ1-5	NA	CASSPRSGNQPQHF	TGTGCCAGCAGCCCGAGGTCTGGCAATCAGCCCCAGCATTTT
TRBV7-8	TRBD1	TRBJ2-7	NA	CASITGTGATYEQYF	TGTGCCAGCATCACCGGGACAGGGGCGACCTACGAGCAGTACTTC
TRBV7-2	NA	TRBJ2-7	NA	CASSLGLASGYEQYF	TGTGCCAGCAGCCTCGGCCTAGCGTCAGGCTACGAGCAGTACTTC
TRBV7-3	TRBD1	TRBJ2-7	NA	CASSSTGSSYEQYF	TGTGCCAGCAGCTCGACAGGGAGTTCCTACGAGCAGTACTTC
TRBV7-9	NA	TRBJ2-7	NA	CASSFQGGEQYF	TGTGCCAGCAGCTTCCAGGGCGGCGAGCAGTACTTC
TRBV20-1	NA	TRBJ2-7	NA	CSASSGYEQYF	TGCAGTGCCTCTTCAGGGTACGAGCAGTACTTC
TRBV5-1	NA	TRBJ2-2	NA	CASSLLATTGELFF	TGCGCCAGCAGCCTGCTAGCCACCACCGGGGAGCTGTTTTTT
TRBV5-1	NA	TRBJ2-3	NA	CASSLVGLSSDTQYF	TGCGCCAGCAGCTTGGTGGGCCTGTCATCAGATACGCAGTATTTT
TRBV11-3	TRBD2	TRBJ2-3	NA	CASSLDQRGADTQYF	TGTGCCAGCAGCTTAGATCAGCGGGGTGCAGATACGCAGTATTTT
TRBV6-6	NA	TRBJ1-5	NA	CASSYSPGLGPQHF	TGTGCCAGCAGTTACTCGCCGGGATTGGGGCCCCAGCATTTT
TRBV5-1	NA	TRBJ2-3	NA	CASSQGLQNTQYF	TGCGCCAGCAGCCAGGGACTCCAAAATACGCAGTATTTT
TRBV5-7	NA	TRBJ2-5	NA	CASSLVGAQTQYF	TGTGCCAGCAGCTTGGTGGGGGCGCAGACCCAGTACTTC
TRBV5-5	NA	TRBJ2-2	few	CASSLHLRDDGELFF	TGTGCCAGCAGCTTGCATCTCAGGGATGACGGGGAGCTGTTTTTT
TRBV6-1	NA	TRBJ1-5	NA	CASSPNREQNQPQHF	TGTGCCAGCAGTCCCAACAGGGAGCAGAATCAGCCCCAGCATTTT
TRBV6-6	NA	TRBJ1-2	NA	CASSYGAGADGYTF	TGTGCCAGCAGTTACGGGGCAGGGGCGGATGGCTACACCTTC
TRBV6-1	TRBD1	TRBJ1-1	NA	CASSPRRGQAFF	TGTGCCAGCAGTCCCCGCAGGGGGCAGGCTTTCTTT
TRBV7-3	NA	TRBJ2-1	NA	CASSSPGIYNEQFF	TGTGCCAGCAGCTCCCCCGGGATCTACAATGAGCAGTTCTTC